Below are 4 T cell receptor beta chains sequenced from a single sample in a study of T cell responses to AZD1222 COVID-19 vaccine. The assay was immunoSEQ multiplex PCR, and TCRdb's table has in-frame clones only and misses some. This repertoire shows about 39,000 clones, 88% found once; its top ten account for 26%. This specimen was peripheral blood, taken 28 days after the second dose of the MenACWY control vaccine. All receptors derive from an adult who received the MenACWY meningococcal vaccine as a control.

This chain links TRBV6-5 with TRBJ2-3, with D perhaps matching TRBD1 (6 bases). The CDR3 runs to 13 residues. The V gene's germline CDR1 is MNHEY and CDR2 SVGAGI. The germline V and J ends were trimmed by 7 bases and 2 bases, with 10 bases remaining between them. The CDR3 is CASNRDATDTQYF. In nucleotides, the CDR3 is TGTGCCAGCAACAGGGACGCCACAGATACGCAGTATTTT.

The rearrangement uses TRBV29-1 and TRBJ1-2; D not resolved. Germline V gene data show CDR1 as SQVTM and CDR2 as ANQGSEA. The CDR3 consists of 14 residues. The V end was cut by 3 bases, the J end by 4 bases, with 15 bases between. This chain's CDR3 is CSVDQGGVGYGYTF. The CDR3 DNA follows: TGCAGCGTTGACCAAGGTGGGGTGGGCTATGGCTACACCTTC.

The J gene is TRBJ2-7, the V gene TRBV13; 7 nucleotides align to TRBD2. This CDR3 comprises 13 residues. V gave up 0 bases and J gave up 5 bases; unmatched junction bases: 1. Germline V gene sequence: CDR1 PRHDT, CDR2 FYEKMQ (reference sequence). The CDR3 DNA reads as TGTGCCAGCAGCTTAGGTACTAGCGACGAGCAGTACTTC. This encodes CASSLGTSDEQYF.

The chain couples TRBV27 to TRBJ1-2; D unclear. This CDR3 is 13 amino acids long. The germline V gene has CDR1 MNHEY and CDR2 SMNVEV (reference sequence). Between the trimmed V and J ends, which lost 5 bases and 2 bases, there was a span of 9 bases. In nucleotides, the CDR3 is TGTGCCAGCAGTCCCGAGGGCAACTATGGCTACACCTTC. Amino acid sequence: CASSPEGNYGYTF.